Listed below are T cell receptor beta chains from one sample, sequenced in a study of cytotoxic CD8 clonotypes in ibrutinib-treated CLL. The repertoire was sequenced with immunoSEQ multiplex PCR; TCRdb's copy has only in-frame clones and lacks some. The sample shows roughly 49,000 clones, less than 85% of them seen only once. Material: PBMCs, obtained after 24 months of ibrutinib treatment. The receptors were sampled from a human donor with chronic lymphocytic leukemia. Both conserved end residues are part of each CDR3. A D gene is named only where the DNA matches it firmly. A clone size is listed for some rows: how often the clone was seen (once, few, many), or a class if it is expanded.

CDR3nt: TGTGCCAGCAGCGTAACGGGAGATACGCAGTATTTT
CDR3aa: CASSVTGDTQYF
abundance: once
v_gene: TRBV7-2
d_gene: .
j_gene: TRBJ2-3

CDR3nt: TGTGCCAGCAGTTTCATATCAGGGGCGGCTGGCTACGAGCAGTACTTC
CDR3aa: CASSFISGAAGYEQYF
abundance: .
v_gene: TRBV27
d_gene: .
j_gene: TRBJ2-7

CDR3nt: TGTGCCAGCAGCTTAGGCGCCAATGAGCAGTTCTTC
CDR3aa: CASSLGANEQFF
abundance: .
v_gene: TRBV7-6
d_gene: .
j_gene: TRBJ2-1

CDR3nt: TGTGCCAGCAGCTTAGCTCAGGGAGGGACTAGCGTCGGGGAGCTGTTTTTT
CDR3aa: CASSLAQGGTSVGELFF
abundance: .
v_gene: TRBV7-2
d_gene: TRBD2
j_gene: TRBJ2-2

CDR3nt: TGCGCCAGCAGCTTGAATCTGGGGACTGAAGCTTTCTTT
CDR3aa: CASSLNLGTEAFF
abundance: .
v_gene: TRBV5-1
d_gene: .
j_gene: TRBJ1-1

CDR3nt: TGTGCCAGCTCACCACCGCTTCAGGCCTACACCGGGGAGCTGTTTTTT
CDR3aa: CASSPPLQAYTGELFF
abundance: few
v_gene: TRBV18
d_gene: .
j_gene: TRBJ2-2

CDR3nt: TGTGCCAGCAGCTCAACCTCTCTAGGAAATGAGCAGTTCTTC
CDR3aa: CASSSTSLGNEQFF
abundance: .
v_gene: TRBV7-6
d_gene: .
j_gene: TRBJ2-1

CDR3nt: TGTGCCACCAGCAGAGATCGGGGGCTGGCTGAAGCTTTCTTT
CDR3aa: CATSRDRGLAEAFF
abundance: .
v_gene: TRBV15
d_gene: .
j_gene: TRBJ1-1

CDR3nt: TGTGCCAGCTCACCGCGGTCGACTAATGAAAAACTGTTTTTT
CDR3aa: CASSPRSTNEKLFF
abundance: .
v_gene: TRBV18
d_gene: .
j_gene: TRBJ1-4

CDR3nt: TGTGCCAGCAGTGAGACTAGACCCTACAATGAGCAGTTCTTC
CDR3aa: CASSETRPYNEQFF
abundance: .
v_gene: TRBV28
d_gene: .
j_gene: TRBJ2-1

CDR3nt: TGTGCCAGCAGCTTAGGGGGGGACTCCTACAATGAGCAGTTCTTC
CDR3aa: CASSLGGDSYNEQFF
abundance: .
v_gene: TRBV11-3
d_gene: .
j_gene: TRBJ2-1

CDR3nt: TGTGCCACCAGCGGTGAGGGAGGGTTCTCCTACGAGCAGTACTTC
CDR3aa: CATSGEGGFSYEQYF
abundance: .
v_gene: TRBV15
d_gene: TRBD2
j_gene: TRBJ2-7

CDR3nt: TGTGCCAGCACCCCTGGGGAGACAGGGTCCTACGAGCAGTACTTC
CDR3aa: CASTPGETGSYEQYF
abundance: .
v_gene: TRBV6-1
d_gene: TRBD1
j_gene: TRBJ2-7

CDR3nt: TGTGCCAGCAGCTTAGGGGAGGCTGGAAAACTGTTTTTT
CDR3aa: CASSLGEAGKLFF
abundance: .
v_gene: TRBV7-2
d_gene: .
j_gene: TRBJ1-4

CDR3nt: TGTGCCAGCAGCCGAGCAGGGGGTCTGGATGAAAAACTGTTTTTT
CDR3aa: CASSRAGGLDEKLFF
abundance: .
v_gene: TRBV7-8
d_gene: TRBD1
j_gene: TRBJ1-4

CDR3nt: TGCGCCAGCAGCTTAATTCGGACGGATGGATACTCTGGAAACACCATATATTTT
CDR3aa: CASSLIRTDGYSGNTIYF
abundance: .
v_gene: TRBV5-1
d_gene: .
j_gene: TRBJ1-3

CDR3nt: TGTGCCAGCAGCGTAGCAGGGAGCGGCTACGAGCAGTACTTC
CDR3aa: CASSVAGSGYEQYF
abundance: .
v_gene: TRBV9
d_gene: .
j_gene: TRBJ2-7

CDR3nt: TGTGCCAGCAGTTCCCGGGACAGGGCAGATACGCAGTATTTT
CDR3aa: CASSSRDRADTQYF
abundance: few
v_gene: TRBV27
d_gene: TRBD1
j_gene: TRBJ2-3

CDR3nt: TGCGCCAGCAGGGAGGGCCTAGCGGGGAGAGATACGCAGTATTTT
CDR3aa: CASREGLAGRDTQYF
abundance: .
v_gene: TRBV5-1
d_gene: TRBD2
j_gene: TRBJ2-3

CDR3nt: TGTGCCAGCAGCTTAGGGGACAGGGAAGGTCAGCCCCAGCATTTT
CDR3aa: CASSLGDREGQPQHF
abundance: .
v_gene: TRBV11-2
d_gene: TRBD1
j_gene: TRBJ1-5

CDR3nt: TGTGCCTGGGGCGACGACGCCCACGGTGAAGCTTTCTTT
CDR3aa: CAWGDDAHGEAFF
abundance: .
v_gene: TRBV30
d_gene: .
j_gene: TRBJ1-1

CDR3nt: TGTGCCAGTAGTTGGTTAGCGGGATGGAACACCGGGGAGCTGTTTTTT
CDR3aa: CASSWLAGWNTGELFF
abundance: .
v_gene: TRBV19
d_gene: TRBD2
j_gene: TRBJ2-2

CDR3nt: TGCGCCAGCAGCGGACAGCGGGAGAGCACAGATACGCAGTATTTT
CDR3aa: CASSGQRESTDTQYF
abundance: .
v_gene: TRBV5-1
d_gene: TRBD2
j_gene: TRBJ2-3

CDR3nt: TGCGCCAGCAGCTTGGGACAGGGCGGGTCCGGGGAGCTGTTTTTT
CDR3aa: CASSLGQGGSGELFF
abundance: .
v_gene: TRBV5-1
d_gene: TRBD1
j_gene: TRBJ2-2

CDR3nt: TGTGCCAGCAGCTTAGATTTAACGGGGGGAGAATATGGCTACACCTTC
CDR3aa: CASSLDLTGGEYGYTF
abundance: .
v_gene: TRBV7-9
d_gene: .
j_gene: TRBJ1-2

CDR3nt: TGTGCCAGCAGCGTAGCGAGCGGTTCCAATGAGCAGTTCTTC
CDR3aa: CASSVASGSNEQFF
abundance: .
v_gene: TRBV9
d_gene: .
j_gene: TRBJ2-1

CDR3nt: TGTGCCAGCAGCTCGTCCGGGACGGACAATCAGCCCCAGCATTTT
CDR3aa: CASSSSGTDNQPQHF
abundance: .
v_gene: TRBV7-9
d_gene: .
j_gene: TRBJ1-5

CDR3nt: TGTGCCAGCGAAGCCCGAAGGGGGGAGCAGTACTTC
CDR3aa: CASEARRGEQYF
abundance: .
v_gene: TRBV19
d_gene: .
j_gene: TRBJ2-7

CDR3nt: TGTGCCAGCAGTTCAGGGGCGCTGAATCCCTATGGCTACACCTTC
CDR3aa: CASSSGALNPYGYTF
abundance: .
v_gene: TRBV6-5
d_gene: .
j_gene: TRBJ1-2

CDR3nt: TGTGCCACTAGCGGAACCGGGCATGAGCAGTTCTTC
CDR3aa: CATSGTGHEQFF
abundance: .
v_gene: TRBV6-6
d_gene: TRBD2
j_gene: TRBJ2-1

CDR3nt: TGTGCCAGCACCGTGGGTGTGTTGGGACAGGACGCCTACGAGCAGTACTTC
CDR3aa: CASTVGVLGQDAYEQYF
abundance: .
v_gene: TRBV2
d_gene: TRBD1
j_gene: TRBJ2-7

CDR3nt: TGTGCCTGGGCTGACAGTTACACCGGGGAGCTGTTTTTT
CDR3aa: CAWADSYTGELFF
abundance: .
v_gene: TRBV30
d_gene: .
j_gene: TRBJ2-2

CDR3nt: TGTGCCAGCTCACCCCCTAGCACAGATACGCAGTATTTT
CDR3aa: CASSPPSTDTQYF
abundance: .
v_gene: TRBV18
d_gene: .
j_gene: TRBJ2-3

CDR3nt: TGTGCCAGCAGCTCGAGACAGGGATATGGCTACACCTTC
CDR3aa: CASSSRQGYGYTF
abundance: .
v_gene: TRBV5-6
d_gene: TRBD1
j_gene: TRBJ1-2

CDR3nt: TGTGCCAGCAGCCGCCCCCTCGGCAGGCCGACATCACGTAGAGCTTTCTTT
CDR3aa: CASSRPLGRPTSRRAFF
abundance: once
v_gene: TRBV11-2
d_gene: .
j_gene: TRBJ1-1

CDR3nt: TGTGCCAGCAGCCCAGCGGGAAAAAACTACGAGCAGTACTTC
CDR3aa: CASSPAGKNYEQYF
abundance: .
v_gene: TRBV7-2
d_gene: TRBD2
j_gene: TRBJ2-7

CDR3nt: TGTGCCAGCAGTTCCTCTTACCCGGAGAACACTGAAGCTTTCTTT
CDR3aa: CASSSSYPENTEAFF
abundance: few
v_gene: TRBV27
d_gene: .
j_gene: TRBJ1-1

CDR3nt: TGCAGCGTTGGGCGGACAGGGGGCGTTACTTTCTTT
CDR3aa: CSVGRTGGVTFF
abundance: .
v_gene: TRBV29-1
d_gene: TRBD1
j_gene: TRBJ1-1

CDR3nt: TGTGCCAGCAGCTTAGCGGGAGGGCGTACCGGGGAGCTGTTTTTT
CDR3aa: CASSLAGGRTGELFF
abundance: .
v_gene: TRBV7-2
d_gene: TRBD2
j_gene: TRBJ2-2

CDR3nt: TGTGCCAGCAGCACCGACCGGCCCCAGCATTTT
CDR3aa: CASSTDRPQHF
abundance: .
v_gene: TRBV6-6
d_gene: .
j_gene: TRBJ1-5

CDR3nt: TGCAGCGTTGAAGATCGTGTGGTTTCGGGCGAGCAGTACTTC
CDR3aa: CSVEDRVVSGEQYF
abundance: .
v_gene: TRBV29-1
d_gene: .
j_gene: TRBJ2-7

CDR3nt: TGTGCCAGCAGCGCTCCATCGGGGGGACTAGCGGGAGTTCAGTACGAGCAGTACTTC
CDR3aa: CASSAPSGGLAGVQYEQYF
abundance: .
v_gene: TRBV9
d_gene: TRBD2
j_gene: TRBJ2-7

CDR3nt: TGTGCCAGCAGTTCCGGGACAGAAGTCGAGCAGTACTTC
CDR3aa: CASSSGTEVEQYF
abundance: .
v_gene: TRBV5-4
d_gene: TRBD1
j_gene: TRBJ2-7

CDR3nt: TGTGCCAGCAGCTCGTCCCGGGACAGTGGCTACACCTTC
CDR3aa: CASSSSRDSGYTF
abundance: .
v_gene: TRBV7-9
d_gene: TRBD1
j_gene: TRBJ1-2

CDR3nt: TGCGCCAGCAGTGAGTCCATCAATGAGCAGTTCTTC
CDR3aa: CASSESINEQFF
abundance: once
v_gene: TRBV10-1
d_gene: .
j_gene: TRBJ2-1

CDR3nt: TGTGCCAGCAGCGGGGACTCCGGGGACACTGAAGCTTTCTTT
CDR3aa: CASSGDSGDTEAFF
abundance: few
v_gene: TRBV6-4
d_gene: .
j_gene: TRBJ1-1

CDR3nt: TGCAGTGCTAGTGATCGGGATGAGCAGTTCTTC
CDR3aa: CSASDRDEQFF
abundance: few
v_gene: TRBV20-1
d_gene: .
j_gene: TRBJ2-1

CDR3nt: TGTGCCAGCAGTAATTTTTTTGAGCGGGCCTCGGTGGGGGAGCAGTACTTC
CDR3aa: CASSNFFERASVGEQYF
abundance: .
v_gene: TRBV28
d_gene: .
j_gene: TRBJ2-7

CDR3nt: TGTGCCAGTAGCCCGCAACCCCGACTTGGACAAATCAACACTGAAGCTTTCTTT
CDR3aa: CASSPQPRLGQINTEAFF
abundance: .
v_gene: TRBV19
d_gene: .
j_gene: TRBJ1-1

CDR3nt: TGCGCCAGCAGCTTGTCCCGGGGGATTAATGAGCAGTTCTTC
CDR3aa: CASSLSRGINEQFF
abundance: once
v_gene: TRBV5-1
d_gene: .
j_gene: TRBJ2-1

CDR3nt: TGTGCCAGTAGTTCTCCTAGCGGGAGGGCCCGCGACGGGGAGCTGTTTTTT
CDR3aa: CASSSPSGRARDGELFF
abundance: .
v_gene: TRBV19
d_gene: TRBD2
j_gene: TRBJ2-2

CDR3nt: TGTGCCTGGAGCGATACTGGGAGGTATGGCTACACCTTC
CDR3aa: CAWSDTGRYGYTF
abundance: .
v_gene: TRBV30
d_gene: .
j_gene: TRBJ1-2

CDR3nt: TGTGCCAGCAGTGAAGCAGGCGGCAGGGGGCGCGGGGAGACCCAGTACTTC
CDR3aa: CASSEAGGRGRGETQYF
abundance: .
v_gene: TRBV2
d_gene: TRBD1
j_gene: TRBJ2-5

CDR3nt: TGCGCCAGCAGCTTGGTATCGAGCGCGAATGAGCAGTTCTTC
CDR3aa: CASSLVSSANEQFF
abundance: .
v_gene: TRBV5-1
d_gene: .
j_gene: TRBJ2-1